The present T cell receptor (beta chain) was sequenced within a study of blood T cell repertoires in COVID-19. At the level of the study: There were acute and convalescent COVID-19 samples, and they came from the United States, Italy and Spain.

The CDR3 is 13 residues long. V shed 5 bases and J shed 4 bases, with 11 bases lying between them. Original data processing: Estimates of nucleated cell counts were drawn from the amplification of reference gene primers. Assay: immunoSEQ multiplex PCR; the TCRdb copy retains only in-frame clones and omits some. For V, J and clone size, that table is used; D and trimming come from the DNA. This table holds fewer than 300,000 clones, approximately 87% found once. Sample: peripheral blood. This sequence joins TRBV12-3 or TRBV12-4 and TRBJ2-5, with D perhaps TRBD1 (7 bases). This TCR was recovered from a woman aged 45 to 65 with acute or convalescent COVID-19. CDR3 DNA sequence: TGTGCCAGCAGTCATCAGGGGGGAGAGACCCAGTACTTC. Amino acids: CASSHQGGETQYF.